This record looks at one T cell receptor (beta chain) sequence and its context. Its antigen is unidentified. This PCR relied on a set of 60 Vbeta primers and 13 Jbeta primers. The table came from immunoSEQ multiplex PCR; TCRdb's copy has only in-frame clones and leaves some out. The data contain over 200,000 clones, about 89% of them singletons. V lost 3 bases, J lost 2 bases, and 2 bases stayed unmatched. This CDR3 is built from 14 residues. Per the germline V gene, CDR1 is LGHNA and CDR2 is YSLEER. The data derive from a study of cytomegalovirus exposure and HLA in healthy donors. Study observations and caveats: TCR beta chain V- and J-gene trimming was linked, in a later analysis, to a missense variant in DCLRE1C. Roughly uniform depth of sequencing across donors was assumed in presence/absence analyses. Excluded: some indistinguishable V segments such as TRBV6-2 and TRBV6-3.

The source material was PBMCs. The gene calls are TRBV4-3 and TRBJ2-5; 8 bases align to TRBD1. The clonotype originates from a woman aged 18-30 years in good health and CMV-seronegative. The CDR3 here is CASSHNRGQETQYF. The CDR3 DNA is TGCGCCAGCAGCCACAACAGGGGGCAAGAGACCCAGTACTTC.